This T cell receptor (beta chain) came from a study of spatial heterogeneity in lung cancer (dated by TCRdb to between 2019 and 2020). Notes on the research overall: More beta-chain than alpha-chain transcripts were consistently detected, likely reflecting higher beta-chain transcript abundance. In tumor regions, TCR transcript counts showed a strong correlation with a T cell transcriptional module score from matched bulk RNA-seq. In the raw uncorrected reads, each unique combination of TCR and UMI appeared on average more than ten times. The study quantitatively compared TCR alpha and beta repertoires across multiple tumor regions, matched nontumor lung and blood in non-small cell lung cancer. The study linked features of the TCR repertoire to counts of nonsynonymous mutations, which were determined by whole-exome sequencing of tumor tissue. At surgery, both alpha and beta chains were TCR-sequenced in fewer than 250 tumor regions, roughly 64 matched nontumor lung samples and a few dozen PBMC samples. Findings and caveats that apply to the study as a whole: Counts of ubiquitous and regional expanded TCRs were found to correlate with counts of ubiquitous and regional nonsynonymous mutations, respectively. Confirming at a functional level the hypothesis that regional TCRs recognize regional mutations was considered to require additional single-cell paired TCR alpha and beta sequencing. TCR-seq coverage of tumor T cells was estimated at only roughly 7.7% for alpha chains and approximately 12% for beta chains. The tumor nonsynonymous mutation count correlated with the number of expanded intratumoral alpha and beta TCRs.

The library was made by 5' RACE. TCRdb shows the sequencer as NextSeq 500. To allow correction of PCR and sequencing errors, the TCR library protocol tagged every TCR cDNA molecule with a unique molecular identifier. The authors' analysis ran thus. TCR identification, UMI-based error correction and CDR3 extraction were all carried out with Decombinator tools. TCRs above a frequency of 2 per 1,000, corresponding to the top 1% of the tumor frequency distribution, were defined as expanded. Expanded tumor TCRs were classed as regional if statistically deemed absent (corrected P<0.05) from at least one tumor region, otherwise ubiquitous. Each repertoire was subsampled 100 times to 5,000 TCRs, after which Renyi diversity was computed with the R vegan package. To build CDR3 similarity networks, amino acid triplet string-kernel similarity was used, and CDR3s were connected when their pairwise similarity was above 0.82. TCRdb handled the public reads itself, with Q25 trimming in fastp and clone calling in MiXCR, and kept productive beta chains. Rows matching on CDR3 protein sequence are summarized as one entry with the most common DNA and genes. TCRdb, not the authors, supplied the V and J calls. In all, the sample holds about 24,000 distinct CDR3 sequences, and 8.8% of those were seen once. The ten largest clones represent roughly 8% of the sample.

This clonotype has only a few counts. Its antigen remains undetermined. Base qualities are not provided; no much larger clone lies one nucleotide away. The CDR3, cysteine through phenylalanine, is 13 amino acids long. Only the CDR3 portion is preserved as DNA: 39 bases, with reading frame beginning at the first base. V is cut by 5 bases and J by 1 base, and the space between the germline ends is 10 bases. The germline V gene (reference sequence) specifies DFQATT as CDR1 and SNEGSKA as CDR2. This specimen's time point label, per the study, means: sample taken at primary tumor resection. Donors were 72 patients with early-stage, untreated non-small cell lung cancer from the lung TRACERx cohort. For TCR sequencing, whole RNA was extracted from tumor and nontumor lung tissue, or from cryopreserved PBMC samples, and no cell sorting was done. Only patients with enough RNA available from two or more tumor regions were chosen for TCR sequencing. Before selection, tumor and adjacent nontumor lung specimens were reviewed by a lung pathologist.

The TCR sequence derives from a male donor with early-stage non-small cell lung cancer. Recombination connected TRBV20-1 to TRBJ2-3, and possibly TRBD2, on 5 matching bases. This specimen was lung tumor tissue, taken at surgery. The CDR3 reads as follows: CSAGGIGTDTQYF. The DNA sequence is as follows: TGCAGTGCTGGAGGTATAGGCACAGATACGCAGTATTTT.